This T cell receptor beta chain was obtained from a study of T cell changes during pregnancy in multiple sclerosis. Profiling relied on immunoSEQ multiplex PCR, and the TCRdb table lists in-frame clones only, not all of them. The sample yields 65,000 to 85,000 clones, around 90% seen once. This CDR3 contains 16 residues. CDR1 and CDR2 from the germline V gene are SGHTS and YDEGEE. V gave up 4 bases and J gave up 1 base, with 15 bases separating them. V gene TRBV5-8 combines with J gene TRBJ1-5, with a tentative D call TRBD1 (6 bases). The source is a female donor with multiple sclerosis, enrolled in a pregnancy study. The specimen was CD4+ T cells from peripheral blood mononuclear cells, collected after pregnancy. The CDR3, as DNA: TGTGCCAGCAGCCCACGGGGGGCGAAGAGCAATCAGCCCCAGCATTTT. Its translation: CASSPRGAKSNQPQHF.